Below, 9 T cell receptor beta chains from the same sample are listed, as sequenced in a study of blood T cell repertoires in COVID-19. Sequencing was performed with immunoSEQ multiplex PCR; in TCRdb, only in-frame clones are kept and a portion is missing. The sample lists more than 120,000 clones; 70% to 90% were seen once. Sample: peripheral blood. The receptor source for this set is a human donor with acute or convalescent COVID-19. The donor label of this sample is uncertain.

CDR3 region: CASSFRVGEKLFF. CDR3 sequence (DNA): TGTGCCAGTAGTTTCAGGGTGGGGGAAAAACTGTTTTTT. J is TRBJ1-4 and V is TRBV19, with TRBD1 as a possible D gene (5 bases). Germline CDR1 is LNHDA and CDR2 is SQIVND (reference sequence). The V end was cut by 5 bases, the J end by 8 bases, with 12 bases between. CDR3 size: 13 residues.

The chain uses TRBV2 and TRBJ1-5, with D unresolved. From germline, CDR1 is SNHLY and CDR2 FYNNEI. V was clipped by 4 bases and J by 0 bases, with 7 bases between them. The CDR3 length is 14 residues. The CDR3 DNA reads as TGTGCCAGCAGTGTACGCGGTAGCAATCAGCCCCAGCATTTT. This encodes CASSVRGSNQPQHF.

The gene calls are TRBV5-1 and TRBJ2-6; possibly TRBD2 for D (6 bases). Germline V lookup: CDR1 SGHRS, CDR2 YFSETQ. CDR3 length: 15 amino acids. V lost 2 bases, J lost 4 bases, and 10 bases lay in between. The CDR3 DNA reads TGCGCCAGCAGCTTTGGAGGGTCCGGGGCCAACGTCCTGACTTTC. It translates to CASSFGGSGANVLTF. The full variable domain, completed using reference TRBV5-1 and TRBJ2-6, is KAGVTQTPRYLIKTRGQQVTLSCSPISGHRSVSWYQQTPGQGLQFLFEYFSETQRNKGNFPGRFSGRQFSNSRSEMNVSTLELGDSALYLCASSFGGSGANVLTFGAGSRLTVL.

The chain employs TRBV6-1 and TRBJ1-2; 8 bases fit TRBD1. The junction had 5 bases not matched to a gene; V was cut back by 3 bases and J by 2 bases. From germline, CDR1 is MNHNS and CDR2 SASEGT. The CDR3 totals 15 residues. CDR3 nucleotides: TGTGCCAGCAGTGATTGGACAGGGCCCAACTATGGCTACACCTTC. As protein: CASSDWTGPNYGYTF.

The chain combines TRBV18 with TRBJ1-5; 7 nucleotides align to TRBD1. The V and J ends lost 2 bases and 3 bases, in that order; junction bases with no gene match: 1. This CDR3 has 14 amino acids. The germline V gene has CDR1 KGHSH and CDR2 LQKENI. CDR3 DNA: TGTGCCAGCTCACCAACAGGGGACAATCAGCCCCAGCATTTT. Its protein is CASSPTGDNQPQHF.

The CDR3 DNA is TGTGCCAGCAGCCAAGGGCCGGGGTCTAACTATGGCTACACCTTC. This gives the protein CASSQGPGSNYGYTF. The chain combines TRBV3-1 (or the pseudogene TRBV3-2) with TRBJ1-2; no definite D call. With 1 base removed from V and 0 bases from J, the gap between germline ends came to 9 bases. Germline loops: CDR1 LGHDT, CDR2 YNNKEL (reference sequence). The CDR3 spans 15 residues.

The V call is TRBV7-9, the J call TRBJ1-1; 7 bases are shared with TRBD1. This CDR3 is 13 amino acids long. J lost 3 bases, V lost 3 bases, and 1 base had no gene match. Germline V CDR1 and CDR2: SEHNR, FQNEAQ (reference sequence). The CDR3 sequence is CASSFDRDTEAFF. CDR3 bases: TGTGCCAGCAGCTTCGACAGGGACACTGAAGCTTTCTTT.

The DNA of the CDR3 is TGTGCCACCAGCAGAGAACCAAGGGGGGGGCGCATAAATGAGCAGTTCTTC. This encodes CATSREPRGGRINEQFF. This sequence joins TRBV15 and TRBJ2-1, with D maybe TRBD2 (7 bases). This CDR3 has 17 amino acids. V lost 0 bases, J lost 7 bases, and 19 bases lay in between. Germline lookup yields CDR1 LNHNV and CDR2 YYDKDF (reference sequence).

The rearrangement links TRBV4-2 to TRBJ2-5; a weak D match, TRBD2 (6 bases). Germline V gene lookup returns CDR1 LGHNA and CDR2 YNFKEQ. Trimming removed 0 bases from V and 5 bases from J, with 16 bases in between. This CDR3 comprises 16 residues. The DNA for the CDR3 is TGTGCCAGCAGCCAAGATAGAGCGGGTGGAGGTGAGACCCAGTACTTC. It is translated as CASSQDRAGGGETQYF.